The 15 T cell receptor beta chains below all came from one sample that was sequenced in a study of siplizumab effects on memory and regulatory T cells. Sequencing used immunoSEQ multiplex PCR; TCRdb keeps in-frame clones, though not all of them. The sample carries some 97,000 clones, roughly 94% recorded once. Source material: Tregs sorted from blood. The source of these receptors is a human donor in good health.

V is TRBV6-5 and J is TRBJ2-1, with unresolved D. The CDR3 sequence is 13 residues long. With 6 bases removed from V and 10 bases from J, the gap between germline ends came to 16 bases. CDR1 is MNHEY and CDR2 is SVGAGI in the germline V gene. The chain's CDR3 is CASRADPYGEQFF. The CDR3 DNA follows: TGTGCCAGCAGGGCAGACCCTTACGGGGAGCAGTTCTTC.

This sequence joins TRBV6-4 and TRBJ2-1; 9 nucleotides match TRBD1. This CDR3 has 12 residues. The trim removed 6 bases at V and 10 bases at J, leaving 4 bases unmatched. Germline V gives CDR1 MRHNA, CDR2 SNTAGT. This CDR3 reads CASSRQGGEQFF. In DNA, the CDR3 is TGTGCCAGCAGCAGACAGGGGGGAGAGCAGTTCTTC.

This chain joins TRBV9 and TRBJ2-2, with D unclear. CDR3 length equals 15 residues. V was shortened by 6 bases and J by 7 bases, with 19 bases between the two germline ends. Germline CDR1 and CDR2: SGDLS and YYNGEE. The CDR3 loop reads CASTRTLQTYGELFF. Written as DNA, the CDR3 is TGTGCCAGCACGAGGACCCTCCAGACCTACGGGGAGCTGTTTTTT.

This clone is a singleton in its sample. CDR3 amino acids: CAWSVLTGDNSPLHF. CDR3 nucleotide sequence: TGTGCCTGGAGTGTACTGACAGGGGACAATTCACCCCTCCACTTT. The rearrangement links TRBV30 to TRBJ1-6; 8 bases map to TRBD1. This CDR3 is 15 amino acids long. V gave up 0 bases and J gave up 7 bases; unmatched junction bases: 5. The germline V gene encodes CDR1 GTSNPN and CDR2 SVGIG (reference sequence).

The chain combines TRBV6-6 with TRBJ2-7; 9 bases are shared with TRBD2. Trimming at V came to 2 bases and at J to 4 bases, leaving 3 bases not matched to a gene. CDR3 size: 14 residues. Germline V lookup: CDR1 MNHNY, CDR2 SVGAGI (reference sequence). The CDR3 DNA sequence: TGTGCCAGCAGTTACAGCGGGAGGTTTTACGAGCAGTACTTC. Its protein is CASSYSGRFYEQYF.

This sequence joins TRBV5-1 and TRBJ2-1; D may be TRBD2 (6 bases). This CDR3 has 13 residues. V lost 4 bases and J 4 bases, leaving 9 bases between the germline ends. Per germline, CDR1 SGHRS and CDR2 YFSETQ. The CDR3 sequence is CASSIGTYNEQFF. In DNA, the CDR3 is TGCGCCAGCAGCATAGGGACTTACAATGAGCAGTTCTTC.

The chain uses TRBV19 and TRBJ1-2, with 8 bases fitting TRBD1. The V gene end was trimmed by 6 bases and the J gene end by 6 bases; junction bases not matched to a gene: 9. Germline lookup yields CDR1 LNHDA and CDR2 SQIVND (reference sequence). The CDR3 loop spans 14 amino acids. The CDR3 is CASSGDRTPHGYTF. The CDR3 nucleotides read TGTGCCAGTAGCGGGGACAGGACTCCTCATGGCTACACCTTC. The whole variable domain, filled in from reference TRBV19 and TRBJ1-2, reads DGGITQSPKYLFRKEGQNVTLSCEQNLNHDAMYWYRQDPGQGLRLIYYSQIVNDFQKGDIAEGYSVSREKKESFPLTVTSAQKNPTAFYLCASSGDRTPHGYTFGSGTRLTVV.

This clone has just a few counts. V and J are TRBV7-4 and TRBJ1-5; 7 bases agree with TRBD1. J gave up 1 base and V 1 base, and 1 base lay outside the gene matches. The CDR3 length is 15 residues. Germline assignment: CDR1 SGHVT and CDR2 SQSDAQ. The CDR3 DNA is TGTGCCAGCAGCTTAGGACAGGGAAGCAATCAGCCCCAGCATTTT. Its protein is CASSLGQGSNQPQHF.

This clone appeared a few times. This chain uses TRBV29-1 with TRBJ1-5; D is unresolved. From germline, CDR1 is SQVTM and CDR2 ANQGSEA. Between the trimmed V and J ends, which lost 4 bases and 4 bases, there was a span of 11 bases. The CDR3 is 13 amino acids. Here the CDR3 reads CSVAAGGNQPQHF. Written as DNA, the CDR3 is TGCAGCGTTGCCGCGGGAGGGAATCAGCCCCAGCATTTT.

The chain is built from TRBV5-1 and TRBJ1-2; D uncertain. V was cut by 6 bases and J by 4 bases, with 16 bases left in between. The germline CDR1 and CDR2 sequences are SGHRS and YFSETQ. This CDR3 spans 14 amino acids. CDR3 region: CASTAVRKTYGYTF. CDR3 DNA: TGCGCCAGCACAGCGGTTCGAAAGACCTATGGCTACACCTTC.

The V call is TRBV2, the J call TRBJ2-5; a weak D match, TRBD2 (6 bases). This CDR3 is built from 17 residues. The germline V gene has CDR1 SNHLY and CDR2 FYNNEI. V lost 7 bases and J lost 2, with 23 bases in between. The CDR3 region has the DNA TGTGCCAGCAACCAAAACGTGGGAGGACGGTCTCAAGAGACCCAGTACTTC. This translates into CASNQNVGGRSQETQYF.

The rearrangement joins TRBV4-1 to TRBJ1-3; no clear D gene. The ends were cut back, 3 bases at V and 0 bases at J, with 15 bases in the middle. The germline gives CDR1 MGHRA, CDR2 YSYEKL. The CDR3 consists of 17 residues. CDR3 sequence reads: CASSHGWMRFSGNTIYF. For the CDR3, the DNA is TGCGCCAGCAGCCACGGATGGATGAGGTTCTCTGGAAACACCATATATTTT.

The genes are TRBV11-1 and TRBJ1-2, with a possible D match to TRBD1 (5 bases). Germline assignment: CDR1 SGHAT and CDR2 FQDESV (reference sequence). Trimming cost V 0 bases and J 7 bases, with 12 bases left between them. This CDR3 region has 14 residues. The CDR3 protein is CASSLARGAGGYTF. In nucleotides, the CDR3 is TGTGCCAGCAGCTTAGCAAGGGGAGCTGGTGGCTACACCTTC. The whole variable domain, filled in from reference TRBV11-1 and TRBJ1-2, reads EAEVAQSPRYKITEKSQAVAFWCDPISGHATLYWYRQILGQGPELLVQFQDESVVDDSQLPKDRFSAERLKGVDSTLKIQPAELGDSAMYLCASSLARGAGGYTFGSGTRLTVV.

The V and J genes are TRBV20-1 and TRBJ2-3; D is ambiguous. This CDR3 has 11 residues. Looked up from germline, CDR1 is DFQATT and CDR2 is SNEGSKA (reference sequence). V was pared by 6 bases and J by 1 base, with 5 bases between. In DNA form, the CDR3 reads TGCAGTGCGGAGCGCACAGATACGCAGTATTTT. This gives the protein CSAERTDTQYF.

The rearrangement uses TRBV27 and TRBJ2-5; TRBD2 matches 11 bases. V dropped 6 bases and J dropped 4; count of bases not matched to a gene: 1. This CDR3 spans 13 amino acids. In germline, CDR1 is MNHEY, CDR2 SMNVEV (reference sequence). The CDR3 loop reads CASRTSGTETQYF. As DNA, the CDR3 is TGTGCCAGCAGGACTAGCGGGACAGAGACCCAGTACTTC.